The next 31 T cell receptor beta chains were all read from a single sample in a study of T cells after yellow fever vaccination. Using its own MiXCR run on the 5' RACE reads, TCRdb lists one record per CDR3 protein. The sample has 500,000 to 550,000 distinct CDR3 sequences, about a fifth seen once. Here the sequenced sample was PBMCs, taken around 3 weeks after the first yellow fever vaccination. The receptors were sampled from a man between 18 and 35 years old who received the YFV17D yellow fever vaccine.

This clonotype was recorded a few times. The chain couples TRBV5-1 to TRBJ2-1, with D possibly TRBD2 on 5 matching bases. The V gene's germline CDR1 is SGHRS and CDR2 YFSETQ. The V end was cut by 0 bases, the J end by 5 bases, with 12 bases between. The CDR3 has 15 residues. The CDR3 loop reads CASSLVPGSHNEQFF. In DNA, the CDR3 is TGCGCCAGCAGCTTGGTCCCGGGATCCCACAATGAGCAGTTCTTC.

The CDR3 loop is CASSEPPTGYIQYF. For the CDR3, the DNA is TGTGCCAGCAGTGAGCCTCCCACAGGGTACATTCAGTACTTC. The chain combines TRBV6-1 with TRBJ2-4; a weak D match, TRBD1 (6 bases). Germline V gene lookup returns CDR1 MNHNS and CDR2 SASEGT. Trimming left V 3 bases short and J 8 bases short, with 14 bases between. The CDR3 loop spans 14 amino acids.

This clonotype was seen more than once but under ten times. The rearrangement links TRBV7-2 to TRBJ2-7; D might be TRBD2 (6 bases). The CDR3 is made up of 13 amino acids. Germline CDR1 SGHTA, CDR2 FQGNSA. Trimming took 0 bases from V and 6 from J, leaving 9 bases between them. The CDR3 DNA is TGTGCCAGCAGCTTAGCGGAGGGGTCCGAGCAGTACTTC. The encoded protein is CASSLAEGSEQYF. Looking up the rest from reference TRBV7-2 and TRBJ2-7 gives the full variable domain: GAGVSQSPSNKVTEKGKDVELRCDPISGHTALYWYRQSLGQGLEFLIYFQGNSAPDKSGLPSDRFSAERTGGSVSTLTIQRTQQEDSAVYLCASSLAEGSEQYFGPGTRLTVT.

Only a few counts were recorded for this clonotype. The chain has TRBV12-3 or TRBV12-4 and TRBJ2-3; D remains unclear. The ends were cut back, 5 bases at V and 6 bases at J, with 9 bases in the middle. There are 12 residues in the CDR3. The CDR3 protein is CASSMRVDTQYF. The CDR3 DNA sequence: TGTGCCAGCAGTATGAGAGTGGATACGCAGTATTTT.

This clonotype was seen a handful of times. The V and J genes are TRBV7-6 and TRBJ1-5, with TRBD1 matching over 9 bases. The CDR3 totals 19 residues. J was trimmed by 6 bases and V by 5 bases; bases with no gene match: 20. Looked up from germline, CDR1 is SGHVS and CDR2 is FNYEAQ. The CDR3 sequence: CASSRPTPGQGAVGQPQHF. The DNA for the CDR3 is TGTGCCAGCAGCCGACCGACACCGGGACAGGGAGCAGTCGGTCAGCCCCAGCATTTT.

The chain couples TRBV7-6 to TRBJ2-3; 7 nucleotides align to TRBD1. The ends lost 1 base at V and 3 bases at J; junction bases unmatched: 10. Germline lookup yields CDR1 SGHVS and CDR2 FNYEAQ. The CDR3 consists of 17 residues. CDR3 coding DNA: TGTGCCAGCAGCTTAGAAAGAGGGGGCCCCTTGACAGATACGCAGTATTTT. Residues: CASSLERGGPLTDTQYF. Looking up the rest from reference TRBV7-6 and TRBJ2-3 gives the full variable domain: GAGVSQSPRYKVTKRGQDVALRCDPISGHVSLYWYRQALGQGPEFLTYFNYEAQQDKSGLPNDRFSAERPEGSISTLTIQRTEQRDSAMYRCASSLERGGPLTDTQYFGPGTRLTVL.

V is TRBV7-6 and J is TRBJ1-5, with 9 bases matching TRBD1. The germline V gene has CDR1 SGHVS and CDR2 FNYEAQ. J gave up 7 bases and V 0 bases, and 1 base lay outside the gene matches. This CDR3 region has 14 residues. CDR3 nucleotide sequence: TGTGCCAGCAGCTTAGCGACAGGGGGGCAGCCCCAGCATTTT. Translating it yields CASSLATGGQPQHF.

This clonotype was detected ten times or more. The rearrangement joins TRBV7-2 to TRBJ2-2; TRBD2 matches at 10 bases. The CDR3 extends over 17 amino acids. With 3 bases clipped from V and 5 bases from J, the junction kept 9 bases outside the gene matches. Germline values: CDR1 SGHTA, CDR2 FQGNSA. CDR3 protein: CASSFAGTSVGTGELFF. The DNA of the CDR3 is TGTGCCAGCAGCTTCGCCGGGACTAGCGTAGGGACCGGGGAGCTGTTTTTT.

The chain joins TRBV12-3 or TRBV12-4 to TRBJ1-2; D possibly corresponds to TRBD1 (5 bases). Trimming pared 6 bases from V and 4 bases from J, leaving 12 bases between. CDR3 length: 13 amino acids. The CDR3 DNA reads as TGTGCCAGCAGCCTTACAAGGGGCTATGGCTACACCTTC. Its translation: CASSLTRGYGYTF.

The V and J genes are TRBV4-3 and TRBJ2-5; D ambiguous. The CDR3 runs to 15 residues. Trimming removed 0 bases from V and 1 base from J, with 9 bases in between. The germline gives CDR1 LGHNA, CDR2 YSLEER. The CDR3 DNA follows: TGCGCCAGCAGCCAAGATTCCTCAGTCCAAGAGACCCAGTACTTC. It codes for CASSQDSSVQETQYF.

The chain combines TRBV19 with TRBJ1-5; D perhaps matches TRBD1 (5 bases). In germline, CDR1 is LNHDA, CDR2 SQIVND (reference sequence). V lost 8 bases to trimming and J lost 6 bases, with 14 bases between them. CDR3 length equals 13 residues. CDR3 in DNA: TGTGCCAGTGGCGGGACTATCACTCAGCCCCAGCATTTT. Protein sequence: CASGGTITQPQHF.

The rearrangement links TRBV12-3 or TRBV12-4 to TRBJ2-7; tentatively, D is TRBD1 (6 bases). With 2 bases removed from V and 7 bases from J, the gap between germline ends came to 15 bases. The CDR3 is 14 residues long. The CDR3 DNA sequence: TGTGCCAGCAGTTTAAATCTGGGGGCGCGGGAGCAGTACTTC. Protein product: CASSLNLGAREQYF.

CDR3 nucleotide sequence: TGCAGCGTCGCAGGGCAATACACCGGGGAGCTGTTTTTT. This gives the protein CSVAGQYTGELFF. V is TRBV29-1 and J is TRBJ2-2; tentatively, D is TRBD1 (5 bases). The CDR3 is 13 amino acids. Trimming took 6 bases from V and 3 from J, leaving 11 bases between them. CDR1 and CDR2 (germline): SQVTM, ANQGSEA.

The V gene is TRBV6-2 or TRBV6-3, the J gene TRBJ2-3; 8 bases align to TRBD1. Germline values: CDR1 MNHEY, CDR2 SVGEGT. Trimming cost V 2 bases and J 4 bases; bases outside gene matches: 8. This CDR3 has 16 amino acids. The CDR3 DNA is TGTGCCAGCAGTTACAGGGGACAGGCCGGGGCAGATACGCAGTATTTT. Amino acids: CASSYRGQAGADTQYF.

This clonotype was counted between two and nine times. The chain combines TRBV5-6 with TRBJ2-2; no reliable D call. This CDR3 has 15 amino acids. Germline CDR1 SGHDT, CDR2 YYEEEE. The ends were cut back, 2 bases at V and 7 bases at J, with 15 bases in the middle. For the CDR3, the DNA is TGTGCCAGCAGCTTATATCGGAGTGTGGTCGGGGAGCTGTTTTTT. It is translated as CASSLYRSVVGELFF.

On this clonotype itself: Because it lacks the conserved phenylalanine or tryptophan at the end, this CDR3 is likely a read error. J is TRBJ2-1 and V is TRBV19; D gene uncertain. V lost 5 bases, J lost 9 bases, and 14 bases lay in between. Germline V gene sequence: CDR1 LNHDA, CDR2 SQIVND (reference sequence). The CDR3 has 13 amino acids. Written as DNA, the CDR3 is TGTGCCAGTAGTGGACGGGCAGGAACTGAGCAGTTCTCC. It specifies CASSGRAGTEQFS.

The V gene is TRBV12-3 or TRBV12-4, the J gene TRBJ1-2; D unclear. This CDR3 is 12 amino acids long. Between the trimmed V and J ends, which lost 3 bases and 4 bases, there was a span of 6 bases. The CDR3 bases are TGTGCCAGCAGTTTTTTCAGCTATGGCTACACCTTC. Translated: CASSFFSYGYTF.

V and J are TRBV9 and TRBJ2-5; maybe TRBD2 (7 bases). V was shortened by 0 bases and J by 5 bases, with 14 bases between the two germline ends. Germline V gene sequence: CDR1 SGDLS, CDR2 YYNGEE. The CDR3 runs 15 residues. For the CDR3, the DNA is TGTGCCAGCAGCGTAGGGGCGGGGGCAGGGGAGACCCAGTACTTC. Amino acid sequence: CASSVGAGAGETQYF.

The genes are TRBV28 and TRBJ2-5; D may be TRBD1 (6 bases). The CDR3 runs 15 residues. Germline V CDR1 and CDR2: MDHEN, SYDVKM. Trimming cost V 4 bases and J 2 bases, with 14 bases left between them. The CDR3 reads CASSSPGTTQETQYF. The CDR3 DNA follows: TGTGCCAGCAGTTCCCCCGGGACAACACAAGAGACCCAGTACTTC.

This clonotype occurred many times. The chain links TRBV18 to TRBJ1-2; 7 bases fit TRBD1. Germline trimming cut 4 bases from V and 5 bases from J; bases unmatched to any gene: 13. The CDR3 totals 16 residues. Germline V gene sequence: CDR1 KGHSH, CDR2 LQKENI. The DNA of the CDR3 is TGTGCCAGCTCACTAGCAGGGGGACAGAATACTTATGGCTACACCTTC. Translating it yields CASSLAGGQNTYGYTF.

The chain couples TRBV12-3 or TRBV12-4 to TRBJ2-3, with D maybe TRBD1 (6 bases). This CDR3 comprises 16 residues. Trimming removed 0 bases from V and 1 base from J, with 11 bases in between. CDR3 nucleotides: TGTGCCAGCAGTTTAGCGACAGGATCAGGCACAGATACGCAGTATTTT. Translation: CASSLATGSGTDTQYF.

This clonotype was observed a few times. This chain uses TRBV19 with TRBJ2-5; D gene uncertain. The CDR3 runs 12 residues. Germline CDR1 and CDR2: LNHDA and SQIVND (reference sequence). V was trimmed by 3 bases and J by 3 bases, leaving 5 bases between them. CDR3 protein: CASSIWKETQYF. CDR3 nucleotides: TGTGCCAGTAGTATTTGGAAAGAGACCCAGTACTTC.

This clonotype was counted a few times. The rearrangement joins TRBV12-3 or TRBV12-4 to TRBJ2-4, with 11 positions matching TRBD1. The ends lost 6 bases at V and 8 bases at J; junction bases unmatched: 6. The CDR3 extends over 14 amino acids. The CDR3 region is CASRRTGGLDIQYF. The CDR3, as DNA: TGTGCCAGCAGACGGACAGGGGGCTTGGACATTCAGTACTTC.

Worth noting for this clonotype: One junction end does not reproduce the germline sequence, and a read error may be involved. The chain joins TRBV2 to TRBJ1-6; D is undetermined. The V gene's germline CDR1 is SNHLY and CDR2 FYNNEI. The CDR3 contains 14 residues. This CDR3 reads CASSADAGHSPLHF. The CDR3 nucleotides read TGTGCCAGCAGTGCCGATGCTGGGCATTCGCCCCTCCACTTT.

The V gene is TRBV29-1, the J gene TRBJ1-2; 7 bases align to TRBD1. V was pared by 4 bases and J by 0 bases, with 2 bases of the junction left unmatched. The CDR3 is made up of 13 amino acids. Looked up from germline, CDR1 is SQVTM and CDR2 is ANQGSEA. The CDR3 nucleotides read TGCAGCGTTGCAGGGGGGACTAACTATGGCTACACCTTC. Amino acids: CSVAGGTNYGYTF.

The chain couples TRBV21-1 to TRBJ1-6; the table names TRBD1, a call not compared with the DNA. TRBV21-1 is recorded as a pseudogene. The CDR3 loop spans 15 amino acids. CDR3 DNA sequence: TGTGCGACCGGGACAGGGGCTCTATATAATTCACCCCTCCACTTT. Translated: CATGTGALYNSPLHF.

This clonotype was recorded a few times. This rearrangement joins TRBV5-1 to TRBJ2-7, with D possibly called TRBD1 or TRBD2 (5 bases each). Germline V gene sequence: CDR1 SGHRS, CDR2 YFSETQ. Deletions cut 0 bases from V and 1 base from J, with 14 bases between. The CDR3 sequence is 16 residues long. As DNA, the CDR3 is TGCGCCAGCAGCTTGGGGGGGTTTGGTTTGTCCTACGAGCAGTACGTC. As protein: CASSLGGFGLSYEQYV.

A few counts support this clonotype. J is TRBJ2-7 and V is TRBV6-2 or TRBV6-3; maybe TRBD1 (6 bases). V lost 6 bases, J lost 5 bases, and 20 bases lay in between. Germline loops: CDR1 MNHEY, CDR2 SVGEGT. The CDR3 is made up of 15 amino acids. The CDR3 reads CASSTGSWHLDEQYV. The CDR3 bases are TGTGCCAGCAGCACAGGGTCGTGGCACTTGGACGAGCAGTACGTC.

This sequence joins TRBV4-3 and TRBJ2-1; 11 nucleotides agree with TRBD2. The CDR3 consists of 15 residues. In germline, CDR1 is LGHNA, CDR2 YSLEER. With 3 bases clipped from V and 8 bases from J, the junction kept 6 bases outside the gene matches. CDR3 region: CASSHGSGGADEQFF. The DNA for the CDR3 is TGCGCCAGCAGCCATGGTAGCGGGGGGGCCGATGAGCAGTTCTTC.

This clonotype was counted a few times. V gene TRBV15 combines with J gene TRBJ2-6; no clear D. Looked up from germline, CDR1 is LNHNV and CDR2 is YYDKDF (reference sequence). The CDR3 has 15 amino acids. V was cut by 0 bases and J by 4 bases, with 7 bases left in between. Written as DNA, the CDR3 is TGTGCCACCAGCAGAGACATTGCCGGGGCCAACGTCCTGACTTTC. This translates into CATSRDIAGANVLTF.

The chain has TRBV5-1 and TRBJ2-5; D is unresolved. CDR3 length equals 13 residues. V was pared by 4 bases and J by 0 bases, with 7 bases between. Germline CDR1 is SGHRS and CDR2 is YFSETQ. The CDR3 nucleotides read TGCGCCAGCAGCGCAGACAACCAAGAGACCCAGTACTTC. Protein sequence: CASSADNQETQYF.